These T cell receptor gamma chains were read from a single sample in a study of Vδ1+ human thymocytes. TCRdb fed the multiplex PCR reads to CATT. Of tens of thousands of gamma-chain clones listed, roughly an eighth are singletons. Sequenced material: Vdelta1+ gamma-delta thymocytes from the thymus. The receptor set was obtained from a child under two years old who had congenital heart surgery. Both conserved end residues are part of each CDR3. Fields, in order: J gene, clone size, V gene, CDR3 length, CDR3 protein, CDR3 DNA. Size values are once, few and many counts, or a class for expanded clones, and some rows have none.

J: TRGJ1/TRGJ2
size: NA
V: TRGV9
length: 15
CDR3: CALWEVRFDYYKKLF
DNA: TGTGCCTTGTGGGAGGTGCGTTTCGATTATTATAAGAAACTCTTT

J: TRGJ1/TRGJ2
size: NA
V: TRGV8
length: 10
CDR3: CATWMYEKLF
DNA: TGTGCCACCTGGATGTACGAGAAACTCTTT

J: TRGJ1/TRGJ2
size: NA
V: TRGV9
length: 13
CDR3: CALWEVANYKKLF
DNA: TGTGCCTTGTGGGAGGTGGCGAATTATAAGAAACTCTTT

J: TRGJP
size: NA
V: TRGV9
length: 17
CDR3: CALWEGTRELGKKIKVF
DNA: TGTGCCTTGTGGGAGGGCACCCGGGAGTTGGGCAAAAAAATCAAGGTATTT

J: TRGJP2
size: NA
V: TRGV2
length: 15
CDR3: CATWDGPLCDWIKTF
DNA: TGTGCCACCTGGGACGGGCCGCTTTGTGATTGGATCAAGACGTTT

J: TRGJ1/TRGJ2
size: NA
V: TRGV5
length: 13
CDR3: CATWDPPYYKKLF
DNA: TGTGCCACCTGGGACCCACCTTATTATAAGAAACTCTTT

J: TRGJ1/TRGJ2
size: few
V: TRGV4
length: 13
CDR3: CATWRGGYPKKLF
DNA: TGTGCCACCTGGAGGGGCGGCTACCCCAAGAAACTCTTT

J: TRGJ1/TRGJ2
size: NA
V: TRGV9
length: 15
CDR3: CALWAESEHYYKKLF
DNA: TGTGCCTTGTGGGCCGAATCTGAGCATTACTATAAGAAACTCTTT

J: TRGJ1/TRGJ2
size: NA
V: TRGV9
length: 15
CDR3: CALWEVFSLDYKKLF
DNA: TGTGCCTTGTGGGAGGTGTTTAGTCTCGATTATAAGAAACTCTTT

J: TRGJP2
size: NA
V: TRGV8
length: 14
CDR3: CATWDRGPDWIKTF
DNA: TGTGCCACCTGGGATAGGGGTCCTGATTGGATCAAGACGTTT

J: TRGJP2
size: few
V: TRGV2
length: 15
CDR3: CATWDGRGSDWIKTF
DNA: TGTGCCACCTGGGACGGCCGGGGTAGTGATTGGATCAAGACGTTT

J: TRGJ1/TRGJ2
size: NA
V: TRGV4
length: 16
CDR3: CATWDLVNQNYYKKLF
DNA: TGTGCCACCTGGGATCTGGTAAATCAGAATTATTATAAGAAACTCTTT

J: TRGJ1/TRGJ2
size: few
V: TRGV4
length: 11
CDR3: CATWNMDKKLF
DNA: TGTGCCACCTGGAATATGGATAAGAAACTCTTT

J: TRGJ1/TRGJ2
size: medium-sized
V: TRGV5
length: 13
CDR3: CATWDRPYYKKLF
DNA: TGTGCCACCTGGGACAGGCCCTATTATAAGAAACTCTTT

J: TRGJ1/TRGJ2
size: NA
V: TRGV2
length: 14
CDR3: CATWDERHYYKKLF
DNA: TGTGCCACCTGGGACGAACGACATTATTATAAGAAACTCTTT

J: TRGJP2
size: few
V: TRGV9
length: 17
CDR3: CALWEPISNSSDWIKTF
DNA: TGTGCCTTGTGGGAGCCCATCTCGAATAGTAGTGATTGGATCAAGACGTTT

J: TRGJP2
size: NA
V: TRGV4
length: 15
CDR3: CATWNGDSSDWIKTF
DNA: TGTGCCACCTGGAATGGAGATAGTAGTGATTGGATCAAGACGTTT

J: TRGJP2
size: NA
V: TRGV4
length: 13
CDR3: CATWKYSDWIKTF
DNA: TGTGCCACCTGGAAGTATAGTGATTGGATCAAGACGTTT

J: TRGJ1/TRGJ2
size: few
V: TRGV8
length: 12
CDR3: CATWDRHYKKLF
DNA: TGTGCCACCTGGGATCGGCATTATAAGAAACTCTTT

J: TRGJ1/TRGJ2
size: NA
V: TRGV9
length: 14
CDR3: CALWEVRDYYKKLF
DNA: TGTGCCTTGTGGGAGGTGCGCGATTATTATAAGAAACTCTTT

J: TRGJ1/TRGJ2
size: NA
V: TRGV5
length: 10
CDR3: CATWEDKKLF
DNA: TGTGCCACCTGGGAGGACAAGAAACTCTTT

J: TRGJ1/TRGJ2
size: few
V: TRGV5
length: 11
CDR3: CATRDGNKKLF
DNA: TGTGCCACCCGGGACGGAAATAAGAAACTCTTT